This TCR beta chain is from a study of regulatory T cells in long-lasting Graves disease. V shed 4 bases and J 4 bases; nucleotides not matched to a gene: 6. The CDR3 extends over 15 amino acids. Germline CDR1 reads MNHEY; CDR2 reads SVGAGI. Assembly of TCR beta libraries relied on iRepertoire HTBI primers together with Arm-PCR of CDR3 regions. TCRdb analysed the multiplex PCR reads with MiXCR anew, one entry per CDR3 protein. The repertoire holds 500,000 or so distinct CDR3 sequences, with roughly 15% as singletons. Time point meaning: newly diagnosed GD, antithyroid drugs for less than 3 months. RNA from PBMCs was the source of the TCR library. Graves' disease diagnoses used American Thyroid Association guidelines. The peripheral blood volume drawn was approximately 9 milliliters, and it was collected into EDTA tubes. Whole-study findings and limits: Favored usage of TRBV28, TRBJ1-2 and TRBJ2-5 was recorded in persistent disease.

This clonotype came up a few times. Its antigen is unknown. The same sample was also used in a study of T cells in Graves' hyperthyroidism and ophthalmopathy. From that report: Uncontrolled infection, other autoimmune disease, pregnancy or lactation barred patients from enrollment.

The source material was peripheral blood mononuclear cells (PBMCs), sampled at new diagnosis, from a patient treated with antithyroid drugs. The chain employs TRBV6-5 and TRBJ2-2; 7 bases align to TRBD1. The origin of this receptor is a woman between 50 and 59 years old with Graves disease. CDR3 in amino acids: CASSSRDSSTGELFF. For the CDR3, the DNA is TGTGCCAGCAGTTCCCGGGACAGCAGCACCGGGGAGCTGTTTTTT.